These 2 T cell receptor beta chains were sequenced from one sample in a study of OX40 agonist ivuxolimab in advanced cancers. Using immunoSEQ multiplex PCR, the repertoire was profiled, and TCRdb retains in-frame clones only, with some absent. The top ten hold 9.8% of the sample, which has some 64,000 clones, roughly 86% seen once. This specimen consisted of CD4+ or CD8+ T cells sorted from blood, obtained in a trial of the OX40 agonist ivuxolimab. The source of these receptors is an adult with an advanced solid tumor such as melanoma, head and neck, liver or kidney cancer.

The V gene is TRBV11-2, the J gene TRBJ2-1; TRBD1 agrees at 9 bases. The V and J ends lost 3 bases and 2 bases, in that order; junction bases with no gene match: 8. Germline V gives CDR1 SGHAT, CDR2 FQNNGV. There are 17 residues in the CDR3. CDR3 sequence reads: CASSFGSGTGPYNEQFF. CDR3 in DNA: TGTGCCAGCAGCTTTGGGTCCGGGACAGGGCCCTACAATGAGCAGTTCTTC. The full variable domain, its missing parts supplied by reference TRBV11-2 and TRBJ2-1, is EAGVAQSPRYKIIEKRQSVAFWCNPISGHATLYWYQQILGQGPKLLIQFQNNGVVDDSQLPKDRFSAERLKGVDSTLKIQPAKLEDSAVYLCASSFGSGTGPYNEQFFGPGTRLTVL.

This chain connects TRBV18 to TRBJ2-5, with D uncertain. The germline CDR1 and CDR2 sequences are KGHSH and LQKENI. CDR3 length: 13 residues. The germline V and J ends were trimmed by 3 bases and 2 bases, with 7 bases remaining between them. This chain's CDR3 is CASSPGFQETQYF. The CDR3 DNA sequence: TGTGCCAGCTCACCGGGTTTTCAAGAGACCCAGTACTTC.